The 29 T cell receptor beta chains below come from one sample, sequenced in a study of regulatory T cells in long-lasting Graves disease. For TCR beta, libraries came from iRepertoire HTBI primers and Arm-PCR of CDR3 regions. MiXCR, applied by TCRdb to the multiplex PCR reads, yields one record per CDR3 protein. The sample includes about 540,000 distinct CDR3 sequences, about 13% of them seen just once. Documented time point: newly diagnosed GD, antithyroid drugs for less than 3 months. Researchers made the TCR library from RNA that was extracted from PBMCs. The same data also contributed to another study, on T cells in Graves' hyperthyroidism and ophthalmopathy.

The specimen comprised peripheral blood mononuclear cells (PBMCs), sampled at new diagnosis, from a patient treated with antithyroid drugs. All receptors derive from a man younger than 45 with Graves disease.

This clonotype was seen ten or more times. The gene calls are TRBV30 and TRBJ1-1; D uncertain. The V and J ends lost 4 bases and 4 bases respectively, with 19 bases between them. Germline CDR1 reads GTSNPN; CDR2 reads SVGIG (reference sequence). CDR3 length: 15 residues. The CDR3 region is CAWTEVPGKGTEAFF. CDR3 coding DNA: TGTGCCTGGACCGAAGTCCCTGGGAAGGGCACTGAAGCTTTCTTT.

This clonotype occurred many times. The J gene is TRBJ1-3, the V gene TRBV12-3 or TRBV12-4; D is possibly TRBD1 (6 bases). Trimming removed 3 bases from V and 4 bases from J, with 10 bases in between. The CDR3 length is 14 residues. The CDR3 sequence is CASSFGGSGNTIYF. The CDR3 nucleotides read TGTGCCAGCAGTTTCGGGGGCTCGGGAAACACCATATATTTT.

This clonotype appeared many times. This chain links TRBV5-1 with TRBJ2-5; TRBD2 agrees at 12 bases. With 3 bases clipped from V and 3 bases from J, the junction kept 0 bases outside the gene matches. Germline V CDR1 and CDR2: SGHRS, YFSETQ. The CDR3 contains 14 residues. The CDR3 loop is CASSWTSGEETQYF. CDR3 in DNA: TGCGCCAGCAGCTGGACTAGCGGGGAAGAGACCCAGTACTTC.

This clonotype came up a few times. The V gene is TRBV7-9, the J gene TRBJ2-7; a possible D gene is TRBD2 (6 bases). CDR3 size: 12 residues. Trimming removed 5 bases at V and 5 bases at J, with 10 bases between. Germline V gene sequence: CDR1 SEHNR, CDR2 FQNEAQ (reference sequence). CDR3 in DNA: TGTGCCAGCAGCAAAGGCGGGGACGAGCAGTACTTC. Translated: CASSKGGDEQYF. The variable domain in full, with the rest retrieved from reference TRBV7-9 and TRBJ2-7, is DTGVSQNPRHKITKRGQNVTFRCDPISEHNRLYWYRQTLGQGPEFLTYFQNEAQLEKSRLLSDRFSAERPKGSFSTLEIQRTEQGDSAMYLCASSKGGDEQYFGPGTRLTVT.

This chain joins TRBV14 and TRBJ2-7; D remains unclear. Germline values: CDR1 SGHDN, CDR2 FVKESK. The V end lost 3 bases, the J end lost 4 bases, and 13 bases lay between the germline ends. The CDR3 covers 14 residues. CDR3 nucleotides: TGTGCCAGCAGCCATAGACTGACAAGGTACGAGCAGTACTTC. Amino acid sequence: CASSHRLTRYEQYF.

Comments on this clonotype: A read error may be the cause here, since a much bigger clone is one base away. The chain is built from TRBV19 and TRBJ2-3; weak D call: TRBD2 (6 bases). The germline CDR1 and CDR2 sequences are LNHDA and SQIVND (reference sequence). The V gene lost 6 bases and the J gene lost 4 bases, with 8 bases spanning the gap. The CDR3 is 12 residues long. The CDR3 DNA reads TGTGCCAGTAGCGGGAGTCCAGATACGCAGTATTTT. Translation gives CASSGSPDTQYF.

This clonotype occurred many times. V and J are TRBV29-1 and TRBJ1-2; weak D call: TRBD1 (5 bases). Trimming stripped 0 bases from V and 11 bases from J, with 10 bases between. Germline V gene sequence: CDR1 SQVTM, CDR2 ANQGSEA. The CDR3 runs to 11 residues. This chain's CDR3 is CSVEDRVRYTF. Here the CDR3 DNA reads TGCAGCGTTGAAGACAGGGTGCGGTACACCTTC. The whole variable domain, filled in from reference TRBV29-1 and TRBJ1-2, reads SAVISQKPSRDICQRGTSLTIQCQVDSQVTMMFWYRQQPGQSLTLIATANQGSEATYESGFVIDKFPISRPNLTFSTLTVSNMSPEDSSIYLCSVEDRVRYTFGSGTRLTVV.

This clonotype was recorded at least ten times. The chain links TRBV18 to TRBJ2-1; D perhaps matches TRBD2 (6 bases). The CDR3 length is 16 residues. V lost 8 bases and J lost 4, with 21 bases in between. Germline values: CDR1 KGHSH, CDR2 LQKENI. The CDR3 nucleotides are TGTGCCAGCAGCCCATTCGGGACTGGTAGTTACAATGAGCAGTTCTTC. Residues: CASSPFGTGSYNEQFF.

This chain connects TRBV5-1 to TRBJ2-1, with TRBD2 matching 9 bases. The germline gives CDR1 SGHRS, CDR2 YFSETQ. V trimming: 4 bases; J trimming: 1 base; junction bases outside the gene matches: 3. This CDR3 contains 15 residues. CDR3 nucleotide sequence: TGCGCCAGCAGCAGGAGCGGGGGGTCCTACAATGAGCAGTTCTTC. Its translation is CASSRSGGSYNEQFF.

V and J are TRBV20-1 and TRBJ1-1; 7 bases align to TRBD1. V gave up 0 bases and J gave up 6 bases; unmatched junction bases: 4. Per germline, CDR1 DFQATT and CDR2 SNEGSKA (reference sequence). The CDR3 has 13 residues. In nucleotides, the CDR3 is TGCAGTGCTAGAGAGGACAGGCCCGCTGAAGCTTTCTTT. Its translation is CSAREDRPAEAFF.

In its sample, this clonotype was seen a few times. The chain employs TRBV13 and TRBJ2-1, with 7 bases matching TRBD1. The germline CDR1 and CDR2 sequences are PRHDT and FYEKMQ (reference sequence). The trim removed 3 bases at V and 4 bases at J, leaving 6 bases unmatched. The CDR3 totals 15 residues. In nucleotides, the CDR3 is TGTGCCAGCAGCTTGTGGACAGGTGCGTACAATGAGCAGTTCTTC. This sequence encodes CASSLWTGAYNEQFF. Based on the CDR3 plus reference TRBV13 and TRBJ2-1, the full variable domain is AAGVIQSPRHLIKEKRETATLKCYPIPRHDTVYWYQQGPGQDPQFLISFYEKMQSDKGSIPDRFSAQQFSDYHSELNMSSLELGDSALYFCASSLWTGAYNEQFFGPGTRLTVL.

This clonotype was detected ten times or more. The chain uses TRBV7-3 and TRBJ2-5; weak D call: TRBD2 (7 bases). The CDR3 covers 17 residues. The V end was cut by 3 bases, the J end by 3 bases, with 20 bases between. Germline V gives CDR1 SGHTA, CDR2 FQGTGA. As DNA, the CDR3 is TGTGCCAGCAGCTTGGGAGCCAGGGGAGGGTTCGAAGAGACCCAGTACTTC. Its protein is CASSLGARGGFEETQYF.

This clonotype has just a few counts. The chain uses TRBV30 and TRBJ1-2; D might be TRBD1 (6 bases). CDR3 length: 13 residues. The germline V gene has CDR1 GTSNPN and CDR2 SVGIG (reference sequence). Trimming removed 7 bases at V and 6 bases at J, with 18 bases between. CDR3 DNA: TGTGCCTCCCTTAACCGGGACACCAATGGCTACACCTTC. This codes for CASLNRDTNGYTF.

In its sample, this clonotype was seen a few times. The V call is TRBV24-1, the J call TRBJ2-3, with D hard to call. Deletions cut 7 bases from V and 6 bases from J, with 7 bases between. In germline, CDR1 is KGHDR, CDR2 SFDVKD. The CDR3 contains 11 residues. In DNA, the CDR3 is TGTGCCACCAGCGCGGCGGATACGCAGTATTTT. Residues: CATSAADTQYF.

This chain joins TRBV5-1 and TRBJ1-3; the match to TRBD1 covers 9 bases. The CDR3 has 16 residues. Trimming cost V 0 bases and J 4 bases; bases outside gene matches: 5. Per germline, CDR1 SGHRS and CDR2 YFSETQ. The CDR3 DNA is TGCGCCAGCAGCTTGGAACAGGGGGCCGCCGGAAACACCATATATTTT. Its protein is CASSLEQGAAGNTIYF.

On this clonotype itself: A far bigger clonotype differs at one base, so this is likely a read error. The CDR3: CTSSPRDLTHNEQFF. The CDR3 bases are TGTACCAGCAGCCCCCGGGACCTGACACACAATGAGCAGTTCTTC. The V and J genes are TRBV7-2 and TRBJ2-1; D is perhaps TRBD1 or TRBD2 (5 bases each). Germline CDR1 and CDR2: SGHTA and FQGNSA. The CDR3 totals 15 residues. V shed 5 bases and J shed 5 bases, with 16 bases lying between them.

This clonotype was seen ten or more times. The chain is built from TRBV20-1 and TRBJ2-5; possible D gene TRBD2, 5 bases. Trimming left V 0 bases short and J 4 bases short, with 21 bases between. Germline-derived CDR1 and CDR2 are DFQATT and SNEGSKA (reference sequence). The CDR3 loop spans 17 amino acids. The CDR3 loop is CSARDGLDYGRAETQYF. As DNA, the CDR3 is TGCAGTGCTAGAGACGGTCTTGACTATGGTAGGGCAGAGACCCAGTACTTC.

This clonotype was observed at least ten times. The rearrangement joins TRBV29-1 to TRBJ1-2; D gene uncertain. The germline CDR1 and CDR2 sequences are SQVTM and ANQGSEA. V lost 4 bases, J lost 1 base, and 10 bases lay in between. CDR3 size: 13 residues. CDR3 protein: CSVVQALNYGYTF. In nucleotides, the CDR3 is TGCAGCGTTGTGCAGGCCCTTAACTATGGCTACACCTTC.

The chain recombines TRBV6-1 with TRBJ2-5; D tentatively reads TRBD1 or TRBD2 (5 bases each). V was clipped by 5 bases and J by 5 bases, with 18 bases between them. Germline values: CDR1 MNHNS, CDR2 SASEGT. The CDR3 is 15 amino acids. Here the CDR3 DNA reads TGTGCCAGCAGTACGACCGGGACGAGAGGGGAGACCCAGTACTTC. It codes for CASSTTGTRGETQYF.

This clonotype was observed at least ten times. This chain uses TRBV10-1 with TRBJ2-3, with 11 nucleotides matching TRBD2. V was clipped by 6 bases and J by 8 bases; unmatched bases: 7. Germline CDR1 WNHNN, CDR2 SYGVQD (reference sequence). This CDR3 contains 14 residues. The CDR3 DNA is TGCGCCAGCAGGGAGACTAGCGGGAAAGCTACGCAGTATTTT. Translating it yields CASRETSGKATQYF.

This clonotype was seen repeatedly, ten times or more. The chain couples TRBV24-1 to TRBJ2-1, with TRBD1 matching 7 bases. J was trimmed by 2 bases and V by 2 bases; bases with no gene match: 5. The CDR3 sequence is 16 residues long. Germline CDR1 reads KGHDR; CDR2 reads SFDVKD. Here the CDR3 reads CATSDSGTEAYNEQFF. The CDR3 region has the DNA TGTGCCACCAGTGATTCCGGGACAGAGGCCTACAATGAGCAGTTCTTC.

This clonotype came up many times. V is TRBV30 and J is TRBJ1-2; D is undetermined. This CDR3 has 11 amino acids. Germline V CDR1 and CDR2: GTSNPN, SVGIG (reference sequence). Trimming removed 3 bases at V and 10 bases at J, with 12 bases between. The CDR3 protein is CAWSLGLDYTF. The CDR3 bases are TGTGCCTGGAGCCTCGGGTTAGACTACACCTTC.

Comments on this clonotype: Given a much more abundant clone one base away, this may be a read error. V and J are TRBV20-1 and TRBJ2-3; D may be TRBD1 (6 bases). The CDR3 runs to 16 residues. CDR1 is DFQATT and CDR2 is SNEGSKA in the germline V gene (reference sequence). CDR3 protein: CSARGVNRDSTDTRYF. The CDR3 DNA sequence: TGCAGTGCTAGAGGGGTGAACAGGGATTCAACAGATACGCGGTATTTT.

This clonotype was observed at least ten times. V and J are TRBV29-1 and TRBJ2-5; the D gene could be TRBD1 or TRBD2 (5 bases each). V was clipped by 3 bases and J by 9 bases, with 17 bases between them. Germline loops: CDR1 SQVTM, CDR2 ANQGSEA. The CDR3 loop spans 13 amino acids. This CDR3 reads CSVDRTQTAAQYF. CDR3 nucleotides: TGCAGCGTTGATAGGACCCAGACAGCGGCCCAGTACTTC.

This clonotype has just a few counts. The V gene is TRBV12-3 or TRBV12-4, the J gene TRBJ2-2, with 12 positions matching TRBD2. The V segment lost 6 bases and the J segment 4 bases; nucleotides outside the gene matches: 24. CDR3 length equals 22 residues. CDR3 loop: CASSLAPVWSRLAGGSTGELFF. The CDR3 bases are TGTGCCAGCAGCCTTGCCCCCGTCTGGTCCCGGCTAGCGGGAGGGAGCACCGGGGAGCTGTTTTTT.

This clonotype was seen ten or more times. The chain couples TRBV7-9 to TRBJ2-7, with TRBD2 matching over 9 bases. The CDR3 contains 15 residues. V lost 5 bases, J lost 4 bases, and 9 bases stayed unmatched. Per germline, CDR1 SEHNR and CDR2 FQNEAQ (reference sequence). The CDR3 DNA reads as TGTGCCAGCAGCAGGAGCGGGAGGACGTTATACGAGCAGTACTTC. This encodes CASSRSGRTLYEQYF.

This clonotype is labeled as medium-sized. The genes are TRBV2 and TRBJ2-3, with D possibly matching TRBD1 (6 bases). The V end lost 6 bases, the J end lost 0 bases, and 16 bases lay between the germline ends. There are 16 residues in the CDR3. Germline V gene lookup returns CDR1 SNHLY and CDR2 FYNNEI. CDR3 amino acids: CASRKQGALSTDTQYF. As DNA, the CDR3 is TGTGCCAGCAGGAAACAGGGAGCACTGAGCACAGATACGCAGTATTTT.

For this clonotype: A far more abundant clone sits one base away, making this likely a read error. The V call is TRBV3-1, the J call TRBJ2-5; TRBD2 aligns across 8 bases. The CDR3 has 15 amino acids. Germline V CDR1 and CDR2: LGHDT, YNNKEL (reference sequence). The CDR3 nucleotides read TGTGCCAGCAGTTTTAGCGGGGAAGGTCAAGAGACCCGGTACTTC. Translation gives CASSFSGEGQETRYF.

The rearrangement uses TRBV19 and TRBJ2-4; 10 bases align to TRBD2. The V gene's germline CDR1 is LNHDA and CDR2 SQIVND (reference sequence). This CDR3 has 16 amino acids. V trimming: 7 bases; J trimming: 6 bases; junction bases outside the gene matches: 12. CDR3 sequence (DNA): TGTGCCAGTATCTCCCCGGGGGGACTAGCGAGAAACATTCAGTACTTC. This codes for CASISPGGLARNIQYF.